The rows below give T cell receptor beta chains drawn from one sample of a study of regulatory T cells in long-lasting Graves disease. In TCRdb, the multiplex PCR reads were re-called with MiXCR into one record per CDR3 protein. The sample lists about 540,000 distinct CDR3 sequences; approximately 13% were seen once. These sequences were also reported in another study, on T cells in Graves' hyperthyroidism and ophthalmopathy.

The source material was peripheral blood mononuclear cells (PBMCs), sampled at new diagnosis, from a patient treated with antithyroid drugs. The source of these receptors is a man younger than 40 with Graves disease. Each CDR3 is given without its conserved first and last residue.

v_gene: TRBV12-3/TRBV12-4; j_gene: TRBJ1-2; CDR3aa: ASSLSARGYDYT
v_gene: TRBV3-1; j_gene: TRBJ2-5; CDR3aa: ASSQVHLLLRQKETQY
v_gene: TRBV11-3; j_gene: TRBJ2-7; CDR3aa: ASSLGTSGEINYEQY
v_gene: TRBV5-1; j_gene: TRBJ2-7; CDR3aa: ASSWGVRGSPLTYEQY
v_gene: TRBV7-6; j_gene: TRBJ2-7; CDR3aa: ASSPTRSGTGEQY
v_gene: TRBV3-1; j_gene: TRBJ1-1; CDR3aa: ASSQALTGTTEAF
v_gene: TRBV30; j_gene: TRBJ2-5; CDR3aa: AWSGGTVGETQY
v_gene: TRBV2; j_gene: TRBJ1-1; CDR3aa: AGGKAGGMNTEAF
v_gene: TRBV27; j_gene: TRBJ2-1; CDR3aa: ASSLGTSGISDGQF
v_gene: TRBV20-1; j_gene: TRBJ2-1; CDR3aa: SALTRADREF
v_gene: TRBV6-9; j_gene: TRBJ2-1; CDR3aa: ASSYVASINEQF
v_gene: TRBV7-9; j_gene: TRBJ1-2; CDR3aa: ASSSFSLRRPGGNNGYT
v_gene: TRBV12-3/TRBV12-4; j_gene: TRBJ2-1; CDR3aa: ASSSKTSGRAYNEQF
v_gene: TRBV12-3/TRBV12-4; j_gene: TRBJ1-5; CDR3aa: ASRRGGVSNQPQH
v_gene: TRBV27; j_gene: TRBJ2-7; CDR3aa: ASSLWTGDEQY
v_gene: TRBV29-1; j_gene: TRBJ2-1; CDR3aa: SVGLAGDEQF
v_gene: TRBV12-3/TRBV12-4; j_gene: TRBJ1-2; CDR3aa: ASSYRQAYGYT
v_gene: TRBV6-1; j_gene: TRBJ2-5; CDR3aa: ASTDGAGGPGEGTQY
v_gene: TRBV5-6; j_gene: TRBJ2-7; CDR3aa: ASSLGDPTYEQY
v_gene: TRBV11-2; j_gene: TRBJ2-3; CDR3aa: ASSFLANSQDTQY
v_gene: TRBV29-1; j_gene: TRBJ1-2; CDR3aa: SVESGQGGYGYT
v_gene: TRBV6-5; j_gene: TRBJ2-3; CDR3aa: ASSYSRQGGYTQY
v_gene: TRBV20-1; j_gene: TRBJ2-5; CDR3aa: SARDGLAERETQY
v_gene: TRBV2; j_gene: TRBJ1-2; CDR3aa: ASTRQFYGYT
v_gene: TRBV7-9; j_gene: TRBJ1-3; CDR3aa: ASSLEAGNTIY
v_gene: TRBV27; j_gene: TRBJ2-7; CDR3aa: ASSLKRTGGQY
v_gene: TRBV14; j_gene: TRBJ2-2; CDR3aa: ASSIGTSPNTGELF
v_gene: TRBV9; j_gene: TRBJ2-7; CDR3aa: ASSVGGGLGYEQY
v_gene: TRBV19; j_gene: TRBJ2-5; CDR3aa: ATSPTGGQETQY
v_gene: TRBV9; j_gene: TRBJ2-2; CDR3aa: ASSGPLAGGSTGELF
v_gene: TRBV7-9; j_gene: TRBJ2-1; CDR3aa: ASVIVTGQIPLPYNEQF
v_gene: TRBV10-2; j_gene: TRBJ2-7; CDR3aa: ASSLMGLVNEQY
v_gene: TRBV6-1; j_gene: TRBJ1-1; CDR3aa: ASGRQGATEAF
v_gene: TRBV5-1; j_gene: TRBJ1-2; CDR3aa: ASSPGGADGYT
v_gene: TRBV7-9; j_gene: TRBJ1-2; CDR3aa: ASSPPPGLRGYT
v_gene: TRBV20-1; j_gene: TRBJ2-2; CDR3aa: NEAGGPNTGELF
v_gene: TRBV20-1; j_gene: TRBJ2-1; CDR3aa: SAIDRKAGSPAFYNDQF
v_gene: TRBV2; j_gene: TRBJ1-2; CDR3aa: ASSERDYGYT
v_gene: TRBV24-1; j_gene: TRBJ1-4; CDR3aa: ATSEGGAEEKLF
v_gene: TRBV6-1; j_gene: TRBJ1-4; CDR3aa: ASSWDRRGEKLF
v_gene: TRBV7-9; j_gene: TRBJ2-5; CDR3aa: ASSLVGGGETQY
v_gene: TRBV5-1; j_gene: TRBJ2-5; CDR3aa: ASSPGTSGTYRRETQY
v_gene: TRBV12-3/TRBV12-4; j_gene: TRBJ2-1; CDR3aa: ASSIGAGGYNEQF
v_gene: TRBV30; j_gene: TRBJ1-1; CDR3aa: AWVFGWSEAF
v_gene: TRBV6-1; j_gene: TRBJ2-1; CDR3aa: ASSVLADPYNEQF
v_gene: TRBV5-6; j_gene: TRBJ1-1; CDR3aa: ASSWIYRGTEAF
v_gene: TRBV7-2; j_gene: TRBJ1-5; CDR3aa: ASSRRQDQPQH
v_gene: TRBV15; j_gene: TRBJ1-2; CDR3aa: ATSRASNGDYGYT
v_gene: TRBV9; j_gene: TRBJ2-5; CDR3aa: ASSVEEGLETQY
v_gene: TRBV4-1; j_gene: TRBJ2-2; CDR3aa: ASSHSKGDTGELF
v_gene: TRBV9; j_gene: TRBJ2-5; CDR3aa: ASSVDDFTQY
v_gene: TRBV19; j_gene: TRBJ2-1; CDR3aa: ASSLTLAGVFYNEQF